This T cell receptor (beta chain) was sequenced in a study of OX40 agonist ivuxolimab in advanced cancers. This CDR3 contains 13 residues. Germline lookup yields CDR1 SEHNR and CDR2 FQNEAQ (reference sequence). V was pared by 6 bases and J by 3 bases, with 4 bases of the junction left unmatched. The protocol was immunoSEQ multiplex PCR, while the TCRdb copy is restricted to in-frame clones and leaves out a portion. This table holds approximately 110,000 clones, 80% to 95% found once. Study-level findings and limits: Expanded clones tended on average to be more numerous among CD8+ T cells than CD4+.

This clone was recorded once. Its matching antigen is unknown. The origin of this receptor is an adult with an advanced solid tumor such as melanoma, head and neck, liver or kidney cancer. The sample in question was CD4+ or CD8+ T cells sorted from blood, obtained in a trial of the OX40 agonist ivuxolimab. The rearrangement links TRBV7-9 to TRBJ2-7; 8 bases align to TRBD1. Here the CDR3 reads CASRQGQGYEQYF. In DNA, the CDR3 is TGTGCCAGCAGACAAGGACAGGGCTACGAGCAGTACTTC.